This T cell receptor (beta chain) comes out of a study of T cell responses to AZD1222 COVID-19 vaccine. Study in general: Analyses pooled second doses at about 4 or about 12 weeks.

Some clones are missing from TCRdb's copy, which holds only in-frame ones; the method was immunoSEQ multiplex PCR. This table has over 85,000 clones, 85% to 90% appearing once. The germline V gene has CDR1 SGHTA and CDR2 FQGNSA. V lost 5 bases to trimming and J lost 5 bases; unmatched junction nucleotides: 8. This CDR3 contains 15 residues. V is TRBV7-2 and J is TRBJ2-5; 10 positions agree with TRBD2. The source is an adult in good health. The specimen comprised peripheral blood, sampled on day 0 of AZD1222 vaccination. The CDR3 reads CASSLIAGGWETQYF. The CDR3 DNA is TGTGCCAGCAGCCTTATAGCGGGAGGTTGGGAGACCCAGTACTTC.